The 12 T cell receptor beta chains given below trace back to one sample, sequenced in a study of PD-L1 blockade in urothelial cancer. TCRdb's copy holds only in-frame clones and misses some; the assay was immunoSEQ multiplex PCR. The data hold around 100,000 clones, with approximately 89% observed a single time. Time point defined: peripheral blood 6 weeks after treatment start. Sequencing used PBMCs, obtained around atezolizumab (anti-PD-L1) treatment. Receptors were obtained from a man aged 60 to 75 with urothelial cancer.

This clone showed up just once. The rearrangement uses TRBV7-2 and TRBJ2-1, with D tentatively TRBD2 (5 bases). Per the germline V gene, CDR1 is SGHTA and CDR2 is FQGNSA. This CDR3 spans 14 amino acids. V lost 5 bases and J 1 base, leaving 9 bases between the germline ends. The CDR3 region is CASSLGGSYNEQFF. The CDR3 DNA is TGTGCCAGCAGCCTTGGAGGATCCTACAATGAGCAGTTCTTC. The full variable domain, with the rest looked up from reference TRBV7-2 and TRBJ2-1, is GAGVSQSPSNKVTEKGKDVELRCDPISGHTALYWYRQSLGQGLEFLIYFQGNSAPDKSGLPSDRFSAERTGGSVSTLTIQRTQQEDSAVYLCASSLGGSYNEQFFGPGTRLTVL.

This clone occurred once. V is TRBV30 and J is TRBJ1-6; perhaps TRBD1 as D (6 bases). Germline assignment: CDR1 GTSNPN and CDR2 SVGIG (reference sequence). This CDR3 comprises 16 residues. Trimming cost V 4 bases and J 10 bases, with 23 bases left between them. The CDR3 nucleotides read TGTGCCTGGACCCTAGAGGGGGGGACGAATTTGTCACCCCTCCACTTT. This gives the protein CAWTLEGGTNLSPLHF. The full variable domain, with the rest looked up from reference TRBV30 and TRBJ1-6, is SQTIHQWPATLVQPVGSPLSLECTVEGTSNPNLYWYRQAAGRGLQLLFYSVGIGQISSEVPQNLSASRPQDRQFILSSKKLLLSDSGFYLCAWTLEGGTNLSPLHFGNGTRLTVT.

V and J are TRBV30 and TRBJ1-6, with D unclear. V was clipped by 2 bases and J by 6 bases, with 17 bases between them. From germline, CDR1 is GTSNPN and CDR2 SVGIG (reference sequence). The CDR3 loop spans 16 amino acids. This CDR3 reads CAWSITSPAFNSPLHF. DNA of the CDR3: TGTGCCTGGAGTATAACAAGTCCCGCTTTTAATTCACCCCTCCACTTT.

The CDR3 region is CASTPWGGGGHQYF. The CDR3 coding sequence is TGTGCCAGCACCCCATGGGGCGGGGGGGGCCATCAGTATTTT. The chain is built from TRBV7-9 and TRBJ2-3; TRBD2 aligns across 9 bases. The germline gives CDR1 SEHNR, CDR2 FQNEAQ (reference sequence). This CDR3 region has 14 residues. The V and J ends lost 7 bases and 12 bases, in that order; junction bases with no gene match: 14.

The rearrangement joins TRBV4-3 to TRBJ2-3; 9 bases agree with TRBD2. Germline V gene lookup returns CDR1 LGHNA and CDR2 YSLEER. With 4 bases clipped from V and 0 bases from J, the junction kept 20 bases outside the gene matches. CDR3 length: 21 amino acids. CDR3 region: CASSLERSGGSSGTSTDTQYF. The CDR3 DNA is TGCGCCAGCAGCCTTGAGCGGAGCGGGGGGTCATCGGGTACTAGCACAGATACGCAGTATTTT.

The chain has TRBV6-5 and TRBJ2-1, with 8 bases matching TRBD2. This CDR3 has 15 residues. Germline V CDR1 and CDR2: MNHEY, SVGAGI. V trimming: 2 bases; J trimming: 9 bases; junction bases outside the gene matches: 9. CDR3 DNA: TGTGCCAGCAGTTACGCTACTAGCGGAAGATCTGAGCAGTTCTTC. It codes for CASSYATSGRSEQFF.

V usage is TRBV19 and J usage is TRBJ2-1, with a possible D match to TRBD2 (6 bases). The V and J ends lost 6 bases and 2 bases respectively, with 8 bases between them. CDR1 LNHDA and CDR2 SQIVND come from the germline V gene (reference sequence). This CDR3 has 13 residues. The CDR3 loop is CASRAGTYNEQFF. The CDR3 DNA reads TGTGCCAGTAGGGCGGGAACCTACAATGAGCAGTTCTTC.

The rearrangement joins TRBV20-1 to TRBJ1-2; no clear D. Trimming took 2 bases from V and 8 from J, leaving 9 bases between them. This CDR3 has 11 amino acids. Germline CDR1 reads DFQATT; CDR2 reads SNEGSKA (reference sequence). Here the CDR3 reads CSARLAGGYTF. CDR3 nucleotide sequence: TGCAGTGCTAGATTGGCGGGGGGCTACACCTTC.

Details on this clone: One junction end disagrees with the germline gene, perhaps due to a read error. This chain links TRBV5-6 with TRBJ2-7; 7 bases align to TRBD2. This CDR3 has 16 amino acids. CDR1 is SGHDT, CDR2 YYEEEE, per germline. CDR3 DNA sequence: TGTACCAGCAGCCTCCCGGGGAGGGGCATCCTCTACGAGCAGTACTTC. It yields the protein CTSSLPGRGILYEQYF.

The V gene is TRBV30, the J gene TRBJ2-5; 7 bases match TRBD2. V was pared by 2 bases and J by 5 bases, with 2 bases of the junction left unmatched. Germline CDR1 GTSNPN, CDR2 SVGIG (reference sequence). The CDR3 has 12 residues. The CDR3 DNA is TGTGCCTGGAGTCGGGAGGTTGAGACCCAGTACTTC. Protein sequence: CAWSREVETQYF. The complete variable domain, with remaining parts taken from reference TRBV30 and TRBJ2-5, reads SQTIHQWPATLVQPVGSPLSLECTVEGTSNPNLYWYRQAAGRGLQLLFYSVGIGQISSEVPQNLSASRPQDRQFILSSKKLLLSDSGFYLCAWSREVETQYFGPGTRLLVL.

CDR3 in amino acids: CASSADRGDETQYF. The CDR3 DNA is TGTGCCAGCAGTGCGGACAGGGGAGATGAGACCCAGTACTTC. The rearrangement links TRBV27 to TRBJ2-5, with TRBD1 matching 9 bases. With 5 bases clipped from V and 5 bases from J, the junction kept 6 bases outside the gene matches. The CDR3 has 14 residues. The V gene's germline CDR1 is MNHEY and CDR2 SMNVEV (reference sequence).

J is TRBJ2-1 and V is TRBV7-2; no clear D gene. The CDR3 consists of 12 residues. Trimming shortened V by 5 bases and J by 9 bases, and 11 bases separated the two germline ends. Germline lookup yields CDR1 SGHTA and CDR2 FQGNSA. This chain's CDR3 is CASSREVGEQFF. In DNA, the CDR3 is TGTGCCAGCAGCCGAGAAGTTGGTGAGCAGTTCTTC. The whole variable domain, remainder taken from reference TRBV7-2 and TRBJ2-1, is GAGVSQSPSNKVTEKGKDVELRCDPISGHTALYWYRQSLGQGLEFLIYFQGNSAPDKSGLPSDRFSAERTGGSVSTLTIQRTQQEDSAVYLCASSREVGEQFFGPGTRLTVL.